The sequence of this T cell receptor (beta chain) was determined in a study of blood T cell repertoires in COVID-19. Germline lookup yields CDR1 SGHTA and CDR2 FQGNSA. Trimming cost V 5 bases and J 0 bases; bases outside gene matches: 6. CDR3 length: 15 amino acids. TCRdb keeps only in-frame clones here, not all; method: immunoSEQ multiplex PCR. The sample has tens of thousands of clones; less than 85% are singletons. The rearrangement links TRBV7-2 to TRBJ1-2; 7 positions match TRBD1. Specimen: peripheral blood. This sequence originates from a man aged 50 to 59 with COVID-19, enrolled during active disease. The CDR3 loop is CASSVSTGSNYGYTF. CDR3 DNA sequence: TGTGCCAGCAGCGTCTCGACAGGGTCTAACTATGGCTACACCTTC.